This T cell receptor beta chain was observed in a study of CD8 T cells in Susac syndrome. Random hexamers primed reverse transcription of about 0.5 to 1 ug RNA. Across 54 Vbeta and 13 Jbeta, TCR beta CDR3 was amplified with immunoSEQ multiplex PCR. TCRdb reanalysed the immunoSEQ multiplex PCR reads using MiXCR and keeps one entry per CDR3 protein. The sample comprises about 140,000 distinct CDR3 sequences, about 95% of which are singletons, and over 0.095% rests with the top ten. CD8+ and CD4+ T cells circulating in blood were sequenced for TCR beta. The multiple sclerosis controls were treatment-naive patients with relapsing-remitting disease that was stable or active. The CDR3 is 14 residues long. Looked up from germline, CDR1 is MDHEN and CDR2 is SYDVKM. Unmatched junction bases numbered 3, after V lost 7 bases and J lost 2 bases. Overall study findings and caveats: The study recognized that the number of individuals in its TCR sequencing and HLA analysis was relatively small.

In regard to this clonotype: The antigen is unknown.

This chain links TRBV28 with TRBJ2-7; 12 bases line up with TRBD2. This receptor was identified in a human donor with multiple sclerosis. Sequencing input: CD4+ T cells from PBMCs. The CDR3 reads CASTRLAGAYEQYF. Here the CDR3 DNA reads TGTGCCAGCACTCGACTAGCGGGAGCCTACGAGCAGTACTTC.